This passage covers 3 T cell receptor beta chains from one sample sequenced in a study of cytomegalovirus exposure and HLA in healthy donors. Primers: 60 Vbeta forward and 13 Jbeta reverse. Profiled with immunoSEQ multiplex PCR; TCRdb holds only in-frame clones, not every one. The sample has approximately 54,000 clones, 82% seen once; the top ten hold around 3.3%. Material: PBMCs. The receptors were sampled from a woman aged 18-35 years in good health and CMV-seronegative.

The DNA of the CDR3 is TGCGCCAGCAGTCCTAGCGTGACTAGCGGGAGTTCCTACGAGCAGTACTTC. This encodes CASSPSVTSGSSYEQYF. The chain joins TRBV4-1 to TRBJ2-7, with TRBD2 identical over 12 bases. Germline CDR1 and CDR2: MGHRA and YSYEKL. V was clipped by 6 bases and J by 1 base; unmatched bases: 10. This CDR3 is 17 amino acids long.

This clone has a handful of counts. The chain is built from TRBV6-5 and TRBJ2-3, with a tentative D call TRBD2 (7 bases). Between the trimmed V and J ends, which lost 7 bases and 0 bases, there was a span of 11 bases. The CDR3 spans 14 residues. Per germline, CDR1 MNHEY and CDR2 SVGAGI. Here the CDR3 DNA reads TGTGCCAGCACCCGGGGGGCTAGCACAGATACGCAGTATTTT. This encodes CASTRGASTDTQYF.

This chain uses TRBV2 with TRBJ1-5, with D possibly being TRBD1 (6 bases). V lost 1 base, J lost 2 bases, and 9 bases lay in between. The CDR3 is 15 amino acids. Germline lookup yields CDR1 SNHLY and CDR2 FYNNEI. In nucleotides, the CDR3 is TGTGCCAGCAGTGAAGAACAGGGAGGCAATCAGCCCCAGCATTTT. The encoded protein is CASSEEQGGNQPQHF.